The 23 T cell receptor beta chains listed next were all sequenced from one sample in a study of blood T cell repertoires in COVID-19. TCRdb's table, derived via immunoSEQ multiplex PCR, lists solely in-frame clones and lacks some. Of 310,000 or so clones in the sample, around 88% were seen once. The sequenced material came from peripheral blood. These receptors all come from a woman aged 25-40 years who had recovered from COVID-19.

Ten or more counts support this clone. This chain joins TRBV29-1 and TRBJ2-6, with TRBD1 identical over 7 bases. J was trimmed by 2 bases and V by 6 bases; bases with no gene match: 10. CDR3 length: 16 residues. CDR1 SQVTM and CDR2 ANQGSEA come from the germline V gene. The CDR3 here is CSVGDSLTPGANVLTF. The DNA for the CDR3 is TGCAGCGTGGGGGACAGCTTAACCCCTGGGGCCAACGTCCTGACTTTC.

This chain uses TRBV9 with TRBJ2-1, with 7 positions matching TRBD2. The CDR3 covers 14 residues. V shed 1 base, J shed 8 bases, and the junction held 6 bases outside the gene matches. Germline values: CDR1 SGDLS, CDR2 YYNGEE. The CDR3 nucleotides are TGTGCCAGCAGCGTATGGGCGGGAGATGATGAGCAGTTCTTC. This encodes CASSVWAGDDEQFF.

V gene TRBV6-5 combines with J gene TRBJ2-1; D may be TRBD1 (5 bases). With 7 bases removed from V and 4 bases from J, the gap between germline ends came to 14 bases. Germline lookup yields CDR1 MNHEY and CDR2 SVGAGI. CDR3 length equals 14 residues. CDR3 bases: TGTGCCAGCATGAGTCAGGGTTTATACAATGAGCAGTTCTTC. It specifies CASMSQGLYNEQFF.

V is TRBV11-2 and J is TRBJ2-7; D possibly corresponds to TRBD1 (6 bases). Between the trimmed V and J ends, which lost 5 bases and 0 bases, there was a span of 14 bases. Germline V CDR1 and CDR2: SGHAT, FQNNGV. This CDR3 comprises 15 residues. The CDR3 coding sequence is TGTGCCAGCAGCGCCAGGGGTGGGAGCTCCTACGAGCAGTACTTC. It translates to CASSARGGSSYEQYF.

The gene calls are TRBV27 and TRBJ1-5; D remains ambiguous. The CDR3 runs to 15 residues. Germline lookup yields CDR1 MNHEY and CDR2 SMNVEV (reference sequence). V shed 8 bases and J shed 0 bases, with 14 bases lying between them. CDR3 sequence reads: CASAPVGNSNQPQHF. The CDR3 DNA reads as TGTGCCAGCGCACCTGTGGGCAATAGCAATCAGCCCCAGCATTTT.

The chain's CDR3 is CASASGSYNEQFF. CDR3 in DNA: TGTGCCAGTGCGAGCGGGAGTTACAATGAGCAGTTCTTC. The chain combines TRBV19 with TRBJ2-1; 8 positions agree with TRBD2. V trimming: 8 bases; J trimming: 4 bases; junction bases outside the gene matches: 4. CDR3 length equals 13 residues. Germline V CDR1 and CDR2: LNHDA, SQIVND (reference sequence).

V usage is TRBV19 and J usage is TRBJ2-5; possibly TRBD1 for D (6 bases). Deletions cut 2 bases from V and 2 bases from J, with 18 bases between. The CDR3 has 17 residues. Germline CDR1 LNHDA, CDR2 SQIVND (reference sequence). CDR3 loop: CASSIRGRGDQQETQYF. CDR3 nucleotides: TGTGCCAGTAGTATACGGGGCAGGGGCGACCAACAAGAGACCCAGTACTTC.

CDR3 coding DNA: TGTGCCAGCTCACCACCAGCACAGCCCCATAGGACCCAGTACTTC. Its translation: CASSPPAQPHRTQYF. V gene TRBV18 combines with J gene TRBJ2-5; D gene unclear. Germline lookup yields CDR1 KGHSH and CDR2 LQKENI. The CDR3 runs 15 residues. V was shortened by 0 bases and J by 7 bases, with 15 bases between the two germline ends.

V gene TRBV10-2 combines with J gene TRBJ2-3; 8 positions agree with TRBD2. The CDR3 is made up of 15 amino acids. J gave up 4 bases and V 7 bases, and 10 bases lay outside the gene matches. From germline, CDR1 is WSHSY and CDR2 SAAADI. The CDR3 loop reads CASKGGGQRADTQYF. The DNA for the CDR3 is TGCGCCAGCAAGGGCGGGGGGCAACGGGCAGATACGCAGTATTTT.

V usage is TRBV13 and J usage is TRBJ1-2; a weak D match, TRBD1 (6 bases). Per germline, CDR1 PRHDT and CDR2 FYEKMQ (reference sequence). V was clipped by 4 bases and J by 2 bases, with 11 bases between them. The CDR3 runs 14 residues. The CDR3 sequence: CASSSRQGNYGYTF. The DNA for the CDR3 is TGTGCCAGCAGCTCCCGCCAGGGGAACTATGGCTACACCTTC.

The V and J genes are TRBV5-1 and TRBJ2-1, with 7 bases aligning to TRBD1. J was trimmed by 7 bases and V by 4 bases; bases with no gene match: 8. The CDR3 has 14 residues. From germline, CDR1 is SGHRS and CDR2 YFSETQ. The CDR3 sequence: CASSPIGTVNEQFF. CDR3 DNA: TGCGCCAGCAGCCCGATCGGGACAGTTAATGAGCAGTTCTTC.

The rearrangement links TRBV5-6 to TRBJ1-5; D gene unclear. The CDR3 length is 16 residues. The germline V gene encodes CDR1 SGHDT and CDR2 YYEEEE. V shed 0 bases and J shed 4 bases, with 14 bases lying between them. CDR3 in DNA: TGTGCCAGCAGCTTGGGGACGAGGGCAGGTAATCAGCCCCAGCATTTT. This gives the protein CASSLGTRAGNQPQHF.

The CDR3 sequence: CASSYQGARYEQYF. The CDR3 nucleotides read TGTGCCAGCAGTTACCAAGGGGCGCGCTACGAGCAGTACTTC. The chain links TRBV6-5 to TRBJ2-7, with D possibly matching TRBD1 (5 bases). The CDR3 is made up of 14 amino acids. The germline V gene encodes CDR1 MNHEY and CDR2 SVGAGI. Trimming took off 2 bases at V and 3 bases at J, with 11 bases between the two ends.

V gene TRBV19 combines with J gene TRBJ2-2, with D uncertain. V was pared by 7 bases and J by 6 bases, with 9 bases between. Looked up from germline, CDR1 is LNHDA and CDR2 is SQIVND (reference sequence). The CDR3 spans 12 residues. CDR3 coding DNA: TGTGCCAGTAACCCAGAGGCCGGGGAGCTGTTTTTT. It codes for CASNPEAGELFF.

The J gene is TRBJ1-1, the V gene TRBV4-1; D may be TRBD1 (6 bases). The V gene lost 3 bases and the J gene lost 4 bases, with 18 bases spanning the gap. Germline-derived CDR1 and CDR2 are MGHRA and YSYEKL. This CDR3 spans 16 amino acids. The CDR3 loop reads CASSHDTHRVGTEAFF. CDR3 DNA sequence: TGCGCCAGCAGCCACGACACCCACAGGGTCGGCACTGAAGCTTTCTTT.

The J gene is TRBJ1-1, the V gene TRBV25-1; D is possibly TRBD1 (5 bases). The CDR3 covers 15 residues. Germline V gene lookup returns CDR1 MGHDK and CDR2 SYGVNS. Between the trimmed V and J ends, which lost 2 bases and 4 bases, there was a span of 14 bases. CDR3 amino acids: CASSEPLQGITEAFF. The CDR3 DNA sequence: TGTGCCAGCAGTGAACCCCTCCAGGGAATCACTGAAGCTTTCTTT.

The V call is TRBV5-1, the J call TRBJ2-7, with D uncertain. Germline-derived CDR1 and CDR2 are SGHRS and YFSETQ. This CDR3 has 13 residues. V lost 2 bases to trimming and J lost 0 bases, with 6 bases between them. The CDR3 loop is CASSFGNSYEQYF. The CDR3 region has the DNA TGCGCCAGCAGCTTCGGTAACTCCTACGAGCAGTACTTC.

The chain links TRBV7-8 to TRBJ2-5; 7 bases are a match to TRBD1. The ends lost 2 bases at V and 3 bases at J; junction bases unmatched: 6. The CDR3 sequence is 15 residues long. The germline gives CDR1 SGHVS, CDR2 FQNEAQ. The CDR3 bases are TGTGCCAGCAGCTTATGGGCAGGGGGAAAAGAGACCCAGTACTTC. This gives the protein CASSLWAGGKETQYF.

Note on this clone: Given the absence of the conserved phenylalanine or tryptophan at the CDR3 end, a read error is likely. No DNA is shown, since the ends of the CDR3 on it are uncertain; the CDR3 is the one TCRdb lists. The chain carries TRBV5-1 and TRBJ1-2; the table's D call, TRBD1, was not checked against the DNA. With termini counted, the CDR3 has 11 amino acids. Germline loops: CDR1 SGHRS, CDR2 YFSETQ. The CDR3 sequence: CASSAGQGWVL.

This chain joins TRBV24-1 and TRBJ2-2; 7 positions agree with TRBD2. The CDR3 extends over 14 amino acids. Trimming at V came to 4 bases and at J to 6 bases, leaving 4 bases not matched to a gene. The germline V gene has CDR1 KGHDR and CDR2 SFDVKD. The DNA for the CDR3 is TGTGCCACCAGTGACCGACTAGCCCCCGGGGAGCTGTTTTTT. Protein product: CATSDRLAPGELFF.

This clone came up once. V is TRBV19 and J is TRBJ2-3, with D possibly matching TRBD1 (6 bases). With 1 base removed from V and 0 bases from J, the gap between germline ends came to 11 bases. Germline values: CDR1 LNHDA, CDR2 SQIVND (reference sequence). The CDR3 sequence is 16 residues long. The DNA for the CDR3 is TGTGCCAGTAGTATAGGGACAGCCACTAGCACAGATACGCAGTATTTT. Encoded protein: CASSIGTATSTDTQYF.

Points on this clone: This clone may be a read error of a much larger clone one base away. Other DNA sequences of this sample code for an identical CDR3. V and J are TRBV27 and TRBJ1-1, with TRBD1 as a possible D gene (6 bases). The V end was cut by 6 bases, the J end by 1 base, with 6 bases between. CDR3 size: 12 residues. CDR1 is MNHEY, CDR2 SMNVEV, per germline (reference sequence). CDR3 sequence reads: CASRTGNTEAFF. The CDR3 nucleotides are TGTGCCAGCAGGACAGGGAACACTGAAGCTTTCTTT.

CDR3 in amino acids: CASSPWDSGNQPQHF. CDR3 in DNA: TGTGCCAGTAGTCCCTGGGACAGTGGAAATCAGCCCCAGCATTTT. The chain carries TRBV19 and TRBJ1-5; 7 nucleotides agree with TRBD1. The trim removed 5 bases at V and 4 bases at J, leaving 8 bases unmatched. CDR3 length: 15 residues. Germline CDR1 and CDR2: LNHDA and SQIVND (reference sequence).